This TCR beta chain was found in a study of blood T cell repertoires in COVID-19 (TCRdb year 2020). A note on the overall study: Collaborator samples came from the United States, Italy and Spain and covered acute and convalescent phases of COVID-19. Where HLA class I and class II types were available, the types were taken from metadata supplied by the sample provider, not from assay-based typing. The repertoires were released in a freely available public database meant as a resource for research on the immune response to SARS-CoV-2. The samples were drawn from the first 160 participants of the ongoing ImmuneRACE study and from 1,254 subjects provided by 6 global collaborators. The prospective study material was composed of cDNA or gDNA derived from T cells, B-cell-depleted T cells, or PBMCs. The dataset comprised deeply sampled blood TCRbeta repertoires from subjects exposed to, actively infected with, or recovered from COVID-19. A de-identified subject ID, COVID-19 status, age in years and sex were almost always included in the sample metadata.

The study at large found these results: The quantity of clinical and demographic metadata differed by source and by participant and was supplied without curation.

About this clone: Its binding antigen is unknown. Base qualities are missing; no much larger clone stands one base away.

The collaborating institutions used their own protocols to collect whole blood in K2EDTA tubes. Collaborator samples were shipped for TCRbeta analysis as frozen whole blood, isolated PBMCs, or DNA extracted from either sample type. TCRbeta CDR3 regions were amplified from genomic DNA by means of the immunoSEQ Assay, a bias-controlled multiplex PCR. The study's own analysis went as follows. The number of nucleated cells in each sample was estimated from the amplification of reference gene primers within the assay. Sequence reads were collapsed and filtered to measure the absolute abundance of every unique TCRbeta CDR3 rearrangement. Productive Simpson clonality was computed per sample as the square root of Simpson's diversity index over productive rearrangements. Sourced from immuneACCESS, this table was stored by TCRdb with only in-frame sequences that have V and J called. A share of the clones is absent; for the studies checked, an unresolved V gene accounts for under half, and the remainder has no known explanation. V and J calls and clone size come straight from that table; D and trimming were deduced from the DNA. This sample holds 300,000 to 400,000 clones; roughly 90% were observed only once. The ten largest clones capture approximately 4% of the sample.

The germline ends are 14 bases apart after V is trimmed by 0 bases and J by 8 bases. Via the germline V gene, CDR1 is SGHDN and CDR2 FVKESK. The CDR3 measures 15 amino acids from cysteine to phenylalanine. Kept here is only the CDR3 DNA, which spans 45 bases and is read in frame from base 1. Rearrangement joined TRBV14 to TRBJ2-1, and the D gene may be TRBD2, 5 bases matching. The source of this sequence is a woman in her fifties or sixties with active or convalescent COVID-19. Material: peripheral blood. The nucleotide sequence is TGTGCCAGCAGCCAAGAGGAGGTTAGTTTCCATGAGCAGTTCTTC. This gives the protein CASSQEEVSFHEQFF.